This TCR beta chain was captured in a study of blood T cell repertoires in COVID-19. Study-level information: T cells, B-cell-depleted T cells, or PBMCs supplied cDNA or gDNA.

The Seattle site enrolled patients during active infection and followed them longitudinally. The data were produced by immunoSEQ multiplex PCR, yet TCRdb's version contains in-frame clones alone and is incomplete. The sample lists some 270,000 clones, about 82% occurring once. The CDR3 is 16 residues long. Trimming removed 2 bases at V and 2 bases at J, with 16 bases between. Germline CDR1 and CDR2: MNHNS and SASEGT. The sample taken for sequencing was peripheral blood. The gene calls are TRBV6-1 and TRBJ2-7, with a tentative D call TRBD2 (6 bases). The clonotype comes from a woman aged 80 or over with COVID-19, enrolled during active disease. DNA for the CDR3: TGTGCCAGCAGTGAATTCCCGGGACTTTCCCCCTACGAGCAGTACGTC. Its translation is CASSEFPGLSPYEQYV.